These 13 T cell receptor beta chains came from one sample sequenced in a study of Graves' ophthalmopathy and Graves' hyperthyroidism. RNA transcripts yielded amplified TCR beta CDR3 regions. First-round RT-PCR used HTBI primers; second-round multiplex PCR followed. TCRdb ran MiXCR on the multiplex PCR reads and lists one entry per CDR3 protein. Seen here are about 550,000 distinct CDR3 sequences, approximately 37% observed once, and the top ten hold roughly 4%. Source material: peripheral blood or thyroid tissue (not recorded which). The source of these receptors is an adult man with Graves' hyperthyroidism.

The rearrangement joins TRBV25-1 to TRBJ2-1, with 8 bases lining up with TRBD2. The V and J ends lost 7 bases and 4 bases, in that order; junction bases with no gene match: 9. The CDR3 is 15 amino acids. Germline V gene lookup returns CDR1 MGHDK and CDR2 SYGVNS. CDR3 sequence: CASTQIAGQYNEQFF. The CDR3 DNA is TGTGCCAGCACCCAGATAGCGGGGCAGTACAATGAGCAGTTCTTC.

V gene TRBV2 combines with J gene TRBJ1-5, with D hard to call. With 3 bases removed from V and 14 bases from J, the gap between germline ends came to 14 bases. CDR3 length equals 12 residues. Germline loops: CDR1 SNHLY, CDR2 FYNNEI. This CDR3 reads CASSDWGSNEHF. DNA of the CDR3: TGTGCCAGCAGTGATTGGGGTAGCAATGAGCATTTT.

Ten or more counts support this clonotype. The chain combines TRBV11-1 with TRBJ1-1; no definite D call. Trimming removed 3 bases at V and 3 bases at J, with 2 bases between. The germline gives CDR1 SGHAT, CDR2 FQDESV (reference sequence). CDR3 size: 11 residues. The CDR3 coding sequence is TGTGCCAGCAGCTTCGACACTGAAGCTTTCTTT. Residues: CASSFDTEAFF.

This clonotype was detected ten times or more. This sequence joins TRBV7-2 and TRBJ2-7; the D call may be TRBD1 or TRBD2 (5 bases each). Trimming took 5 bases from V and 2 from J, leaving 13 bases between them. CDR1 and CDR2 (germline): SGHTA, FQGNSA. CDR3 length: 14 amino acids. The CDR3 DNA sequence: TGTGCCAGCAGCCTAACGGGACGTACCTACGAGCAGTACTTC. Translation: CASSLTGRTYEQYF.

This rearrangement joins TRBV11-2 to TRBJ2-1; 9 bases are shared with TRBD2. The V gene end was trimmed by 3 bases and the J gene end by 7 bases; junction bases not matched to a gene: 7. CDR3 length equals 15 residues. Per the germline V gene, CDR1 is SGHAT and CDR2 is FQNNGV. CDR3 region: CASSFSGSPRNEQFF. CDR3 sequence (DNA): TGTGCCAGCAGCTTTAGCGGGAGCCCTAGGAATGAGCAGTTCTTC.

The rearrangement uses TRBV9 and TRBJ2-5; TRBD2 matches at 8 bases. The assigned J gene may be wrong: the sequence end matches TRBJ2-1 better. Germline V gives CDR1 SGDLS, CDR2 YYNGEE. This CDR3 contains 12 residues. CDR3 amino acids: CASSRSGDGQFF. The CDR3 nucleotides read TGTGCCAGCAGCCGTAGCGGGGATGGGCAGTTCTTC.

V gene TRBV28 combines with J gene TRBJ1-1; D is ambiguous. Trimming left V 3 bases short and J 6 bases short, with 17 bases between. CDR3 size: 15 residues. CDR1 and CDR2 (germline): MDHEN, SYDVKM. CDR3 residues: CASSLAGISSPEAFF. DNA of the CDR3: TGTGCCAGCAGTTTGGCAGGCATCTCGAGTCCTGAAGCTTTCTTT.

This clonotype came up many times. The chain couples TRBV7-8 to TRBJ2-7, with 7 bases identical to TRBD2. There are 12 residues in the CDR3. Germline V lookup: CDR1 SGHVS, CDR2 FQNEAQ. With 5 bases clipped from V and 3 bases from J, the junction kept 1 base outside the gene matches. CDR3 sequence reads: CASSRTSYEQYF. The DNA for the CDR3 is TGTGCCAGCAGCCGGACTAGCTACGAGCAGTACTTC.

This clonotype was seen a few times. This chain connects TRBV18 to TRBJ1-2, with 9 positions matching TRBD1. Per germline, CDR1 KGHSH and CDR2 LQKENI. With V trimmed by 2 bases and J by 3 bases, 1 base remained unmatched. The CDR3 length is 14 residues. The CDR3 DNA reads TGTGCCAGCTCACCAGACAGGGGGTACTATGGCTACACCTTC. Its protein is CASSPDRGYYGYTF. Full variable domain (remainder filled in from reference TRBV18 and TRBJ1-2): NAGVMQNPRHLVRRRGQEARLRCSPMKGHSHVYWYRQLPEEGLKFMVYLQKENIIDESGMPKERFSAEFPKEGPSILRIQQVVRGDSAAYFCASSPDRGYYGYTFGSGTRLTVV.

This clonotype has just a few counts. V and J are TRBV6-1 and TRBJ1-4; TRBD1 aligns across 9 bases. Losses at the gene ends were 7 bases for V and 8 bases for J; bases not matched to a gene: 8. This CDR3 is built from 14 residues. Germline lookup yields CDR1 MNHNS and CDR2 SASEGT. CDR3 loop: CASIQQGAWEKLFF. The DNA of the CDR3 is TGTGCCAGCATCCAACAGGGGGCATGGGAAAAACTGTTTTTT.

This clonotype was seen ten or more times. The rearrangement uses TRBV13 and TRBJ2-7, with TRBD1 identical over 10 bases. V dropped 3 bases and J dropped 5; count of bases not matched to a gene: 4. CDR3 length: 14 residues. The germline V gene has CDR1 PRHDT and CDR2 FYEKMQ (reference sequence). This CDR3 reads CASSLGTGVHEQYF. The CDR3 nucleotides read TGTGCCAGCAGCTTGGGGACAGGGGTCCACGAGCAGTACTTC.

The V gene is TRBV29-1, the J gene TRBJ1-5; D is possibly TRBD1 (5 bases). V was cut by 3 bases and J by 2 bases, with 8 bases left in between. Germline V lookup: CDR1 SQVTM, CDR2 ANQGSEA. CDR3 length: 13 residues. DNA for the CDR3: TGCAGCGTTGAGACAGTGGGCAATCAGCCCCAGCATTTT. As protein: CSVETVGNQPQHF. The entire variable domain, with the rest obtained from reference TRBV29-1 and TRBJ1-5, is as follows: SAVISQKPSRDICQRGTSLTIQCQVDSQVTMMFWYRQQPGQSLTLIATANQGSEATYESGFVIDKFPISRPNLTFSTLTVSNMSPEDSSIYLCSVETVGNQPQHFGDGTRLSIL.

The gene calls are TRBV15 and TRBJ1-2; D not resolved. CDR3 length equals 12 residues. CDR1 is LNHNV, CDR2 YYDKDF, per germline (reference sequence). V was cut by 7 bases and J by 4 bases, with 10 bases left in between. This CDR3 reads CATNGVSYGYTF. CDR3 DNA: TGTGCCACCAACGGGGTTAGCTATGGCTACACCTTC.